The rows below give T cell receptor beta chains drawn from one sample of a study of cytomegalovirus exposure and HLA in healthy donors. TCRdb's table, derived via immunoSEQ multiplex PCR, lists solely in-frame clones and lacks some. The sample holds 150,000 or so clones, roughly four fifths seen once. The sequenced material came from PBMCs. These receptors all come from a man in his thirties or forties in good health and CMV-seropositive. CDR3s include the opening cysteine and the closing phenylalanine or tryptophan. A D gene is named only where the DNA matches it firmly. Clone size is shown for a subset of rows, as once, few, many or a class of expanded clone.

D,V,size,J,CDR3,DNA
TRBD2,TRBV25-1,-,TRBJ2-7,CASSESPSGEVPHYEQYF,TGTGCCAGCAGTGAAAGTCCCAGCGGGGAAGTCCCTCATTACGAGCAGTACTTC
-,TRBV19,-,TRBJ1-4,CASKAGGATNEKLFF,TGTGCCAGTAAAGCGGGCGGGGCAACTAATGAAAAACTGTTTTTT
TRBD2,TRBV30,-,TRBJ2-1,CAWSRDSGDVNEQFF,TGTGCCTGGAGTCGGGATAGCGGGGATGTCAATGAGCAGTTCTTC
-,TRBV9,-,TRBJ2-2,CASSPRNTGELFF,TGTGCCAGCAGCCCTCGGAACACCGGGGAGCTGTTTTTT
-,TRBV10-1,-,TRBJ2-1,CASSAGQGFYNEQFF,TGCGCCAGCAGTGCGGGACAAGGGTTCTACAATGAGCAGTTCTTC
-,TRBV5-4,few,TRBJ2-6,CASSLVAGANVLTF,TGTGCCAGCAGCTTGGTAGCTGGGGCCAACGTCCTGACTTTC
TRBD2,TRBV18,-,TRBJ2-7,CASSLETSGPYEQYF,TGTGCCAGCTCACTCGAGACTAGCGGGCCCTACGAGCAGTACTTC
-,TRBV7-3,-,TRBJ2-3,CASSPAVTSTDTQYF,TGTGCCAGCAGTCCGGCAGTGACTAGCACAGATACGCAGTATTTT
-,TRBV9,few,TRBJ1-1,CASSVGGATEAFF,TGTGCCAGCAGCGTAGGCGGGGCCACTGAAGCTTTCTTT
TRBD1,TRBV5-1,-,TRBJ1-4,CASSLAGGNEKLFF,TGCGCCAGCAGCTTGGCAGGGGGTAATGAAAAACTGTTTTTT
-,TRBV14,-,TRBJ1-3,CASSQGPGNTIYF,TGTGCCAGCAGCCAAGGGCCAGGAAACACCATATATTTT
TRBD2,TRBV9,-,TRBJ2-2,CASRDSAGERSDGELFF,TGTGCCAGCAGGGACTCAGCGGGAGAACGAAGTGACGGGGAGCTGTTTTTT
TRBD1,TRBV5-1,-,TRBJ1-2,CASSATTGTDNGYTF,TGCGCCAGCAGCGCCACCACCGGGACAGATAATGGCTACACCTTC
-,TRBV11-2,-,TRBJ1-2,CASSLPGDYGYTF,TGTGCCAGCAGCTTGCCAGGGGACTATGGCTACACCTTC
-,TRBV19,-,TRBJ1-2,CASSEPGHENYGYTF,TGTGCCAGTAGCGAACCGGGACACGAAAACTATGGCTACACCTTC
-,TRBV11-2,once,TRBJ2-6,CASSHVRVSGANVLTF,TGTGCCAGCAGCCATGTCAGGGTATCAGGGGCCAACGTCCTGACTTTC
TRBD1,TRBV15,once,TRBJ2-7,CATSLDRGSYEQYF,TGTGCCACCAGCCTAGACAGGGGGTCCTACGAGCAGTACTTC
-,TRBV28,few,TRBJ1-2,CASSPLTRGGYTF,TGTGCCAGCAGCCCACTCACCCGGGGAGGCTACACCTTC
TRBD2,TRBV11-3,-,TRBJ2-7,CASSPRPGTRIYEQYF,TGTGCCAGCAGCCCCCGGCCCGGGACTAGAATCTACGAGCAGTACTTC
TRBD1,TRBV18,few,TRBJ1-6,CASSPTGGSGKSPLHF,TGTGCCAGCTCACCTACAGGGGGCAGTGGTAAATCACCCCTCCACTTT
-,TRBV5-8,-,TRBJ1-5,CASSYNPGNSNQPQHF,TGTGCCAGCAGCTACAACCCAGGGAATTCCAATCAGCCCCAGCATTTT
-,TRBV14,-,TRBJ1-1,CASSPRTGTASRAFF,TGTGCCAGCAGTCCCCGGACGGGGACTGCATCCAGAGCTTTCTTT
-,TRBV19,-,TRBJ2-1,CASSTLYSSPSYNEQFF,TGTGCCAGTAGTACTCTATATAGCTCGCCCTCCTACAATGAGCAGTTCTTC
-,TRBV5-6,-,TRBJ1-3,CASSSLLQGGNTIYF,TGTGCCAGCAGCTCCCTCCTCCAGGGGGGAAACACCATATATTTT
TRBD1,TRBV27,once,TRBJ1-1,CASSPTGVAEAFF,TGTGCCAGCAGTCCTACAGGGGTGGCTGAAGCTTTCTTT
-,TRBV19,-,TRBJ1-4,CASSLKGGVREKLFF,TGTGCCAGTAGCCTTAAAGGGGGGGTTCGGGAAAAACTGTTTTTT
TRBD1,TRBV5-1,-,TRBJ1-2,CASKAPQGARHGYTF,TGCGCCAGCAAGGCGCCTCAGGGGGCGCGGCATGGCTACACCTTC
TRBD1,TRBV6-1,few,TRBJ1-5,CASHRGYQPQHF,TGTGCCAGCCACAGGGGGTATCAGCCCCAGCATTTT
TRBD1,TRBV27,-,TRBJ2-1,CASSGQGIKPYNEQFF,TGTGCCAGCAGTGGACAGGGTATCAAACCCTACAATGAGCAGTTCTTC
-,TRBV7-9,-,TRBJ2-5,CASSFFSGDGETQYF,TGTGCCAGCAGCTTTTTTTCGGGGGACGGGGAGACCCAGTACTTC
TRBD2,TRBV7-8,-,TRBJ2-1,CASSSSRGVGDEQFF,TGTGCCAGCAGCTCATCCCGGGGGGTCGGGGATGAGCAGTTCTTC
-,TRBV14,-,TRBJ1-1,CASSQDQGGTEAFF,TGTGCCAGCAGCCAAGACCAGGGAGGCACTGAAGCTTTCTTT